Each of the 4 T cell receptor beta chains below was sequenced from the same sample in a study of Graves' ophthalmopathy and Graves' hyperthyroidism (dated by TCRdb to 2016 to 2019). This sample was sequenced with an Illumina HiSeq 2000. For repertoire sequencing, the TCR beta CDR3 regions were amplified from RNA transcripts. A first-round RT-PCR used HTBI primers with the Qiagen OneStep RT-PCR kit, followed by a second-round multiplex PCR, size selection and purification. Clones were called with MiXCR by TCRdb after fastp trimmed the public reads at Q25, and only in-frame beta chains were retained. All rows with the same CDR3 protein become a single entry with the most common DNA and genes. In all, the sample holds approximately 480,000 distinct CDR3 sequences, and around an eighth of those were seen once. The top ten constitute 9.5% to 10% of the sample. The sequenced material came from blood. The receptors originated from a woman aged 30 to 39 with Graves' ophthalmopathy. Donor details come from another sample of the same person, matched by shared clones.

This clonotype was detected a few times. This chain joins TRBV19 and TRBJ1-3, with D unresolved. The CDR3 consists of 13 residues. Germline V gene lookup returns CDR1 LNHDA and CDR2 SQIVND (reference sequence). Trimming cost V 10 bases and J 2 bases, with 12 bases left between them. The CDR3 sequence is CATARAAGNTIYF. In nucleotides, the CDR3 is TGTGCCACGGCCCGGGCAGCTGGAAACACCATATATTTT.

The sample holds many counts of this clonotype. Being one base from a much bigger clone, this may be a read error. V is TRBV12-3 or TRBV12-4 and J is TRBJ2-5; D might be TRBD1 (6 bases). There are 14 residues in the CDR3. This CDR3 is CASSSGTQQETKYF. In DNA form, the CDR3 reads TGTGCCAGCAGTTCCGGGACACAGCAAGAGACCAAGTACTTC.

This clonotype was observed at least ten times. This sequence joins TRBV12-3 or TRBV12-4 and TRBJ2-6, with 7 nucleotides matching TRBD1. The CDR3 is made up of 15 amino acids. The V and J ends lost 6 bases and 2 bases, in that order; junction bases with no gene match: 4. As DNA, the CDR3 is TGTGCCAGCAGAGGTCAGGGGGCTGGGGCCAACGTCCTGACTTTC. This encodes CASRGQGAGANVLTF.

The rearrangement links TRBV28 to TRBJ1-1; D uncertain. Germline V gene data show CDR1 as MDHEN and CDR2 as SYDVKM. V lost 6 bases, J lost 6 bases, and 8 bases lay in between. The CDR3 has 11 amino acids. The CDR3 DNA reads as TGTGCCAGCAGAGGCAGGCCTGAAGCTTTCTTT. Translation: CASRGRPEAFF.